This T cell receptor (beta chain) was identified during a study of blood T cell repertoires in COVID-19. Study summary: Sites in the United States, Italy and Spain provided acute and convalescent COVID-19 samples. From T cells, B-cell-depleted T cells, or PBMCs came the material, which was cDNA or gDNA.

Original processing notes: Reference gene primer amplification in the assay estimated nucleated cell counts. The table came from immunoSEQ multiplex PCR; TCRdb's copy has only in-frame clones and leaves some out. D and trimming were read from the DNA, whereas the V and J calls and clone size are those reported in that table. The data show some 200,000 clones, 75% to 90% seen once. Those enrolled in Seattle joined during active infection and were followed longitudinally afterward. The CDR3 sequence is 15 residues long. The ends were cut back, 1 base at V and 3 bases at J, with 13 bases in the middle. CDR1 SGHVS and CDR2 FQNEAQ come from the germline V gene.

The origin of this receptor is a woman aged 70-85 years with COVID-19, enrolled during active disease. The V and J genes are TRBV7-8 and TRBJ2-7, with a possible D match to TRBD1 (6 bases). Specimen: peripheral blood. This CDR3 is CASSLVQGQNYEQYF. In DNA form, the CDR3 reads TGTGCCAGCAGCTTAGTACAGGGCCAAAACTACGAGCAGTACTTC.